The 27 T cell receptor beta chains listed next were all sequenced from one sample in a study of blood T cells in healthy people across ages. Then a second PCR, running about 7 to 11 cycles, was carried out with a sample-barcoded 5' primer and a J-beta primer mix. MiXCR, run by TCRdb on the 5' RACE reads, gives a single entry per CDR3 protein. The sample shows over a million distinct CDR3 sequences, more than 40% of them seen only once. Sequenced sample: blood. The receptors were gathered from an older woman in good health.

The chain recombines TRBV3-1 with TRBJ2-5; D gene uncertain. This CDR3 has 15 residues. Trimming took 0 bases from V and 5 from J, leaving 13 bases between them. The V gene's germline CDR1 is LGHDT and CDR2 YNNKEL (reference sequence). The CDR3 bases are TGTGCCAGCAGCCAAGACGGGTCCGCCGCGGAGACCCAGTACTTC. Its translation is CASSQDGSAAETQYF.

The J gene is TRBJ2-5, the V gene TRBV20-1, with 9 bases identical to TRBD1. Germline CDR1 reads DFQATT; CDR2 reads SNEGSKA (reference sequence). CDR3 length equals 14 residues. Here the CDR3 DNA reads TGCAGCACACCAAGTACAGGGGGCTTTGAGACCCAGTACTTC. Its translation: CSTPSTGGFETQYF.

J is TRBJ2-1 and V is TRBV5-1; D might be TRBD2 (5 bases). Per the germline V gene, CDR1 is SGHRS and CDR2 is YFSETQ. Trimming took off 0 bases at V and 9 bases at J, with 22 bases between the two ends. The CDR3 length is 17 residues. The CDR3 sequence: CASSLGSLAMTMGEQFF. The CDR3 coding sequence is TGCGCCAGCAGCTTGGGATCCCTAGCCATGACGATGGGTGAGCAGTTCTTC.

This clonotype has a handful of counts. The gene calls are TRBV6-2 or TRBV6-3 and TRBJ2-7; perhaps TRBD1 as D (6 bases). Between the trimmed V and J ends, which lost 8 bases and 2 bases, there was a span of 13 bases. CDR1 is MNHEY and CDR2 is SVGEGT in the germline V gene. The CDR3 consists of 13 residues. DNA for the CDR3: TGTGCCAGCCGAACAGGGTCTCCCTACGAGCAGTACTTC. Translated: CASRTGSPYEQYF.

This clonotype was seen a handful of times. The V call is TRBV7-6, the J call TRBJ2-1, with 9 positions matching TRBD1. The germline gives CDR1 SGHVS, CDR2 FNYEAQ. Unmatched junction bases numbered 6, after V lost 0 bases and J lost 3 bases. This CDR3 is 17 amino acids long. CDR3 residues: CASSLARGGQGYNEQFF. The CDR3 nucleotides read TGTGCCAGCAGCTTAGCCCGAGGGGGACAGGGCTACAATGAGCAGTTCTTC.

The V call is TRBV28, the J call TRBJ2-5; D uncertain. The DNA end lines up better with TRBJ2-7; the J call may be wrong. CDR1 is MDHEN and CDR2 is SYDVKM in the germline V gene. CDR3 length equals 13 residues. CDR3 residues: CASNDPSVYEQYF. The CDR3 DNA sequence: TGTGCCAGCAACGACCCGTCAGTCTACGAGCAGTACTTC.

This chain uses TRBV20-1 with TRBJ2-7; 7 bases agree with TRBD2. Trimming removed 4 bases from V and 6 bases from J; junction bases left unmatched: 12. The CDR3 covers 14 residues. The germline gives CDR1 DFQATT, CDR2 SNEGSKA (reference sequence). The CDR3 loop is CSATTRGGPFEQYF. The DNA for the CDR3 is TGCAGTGCTACGACGAGGGGAGGGCCTTTCGAGCAGTACTTC.

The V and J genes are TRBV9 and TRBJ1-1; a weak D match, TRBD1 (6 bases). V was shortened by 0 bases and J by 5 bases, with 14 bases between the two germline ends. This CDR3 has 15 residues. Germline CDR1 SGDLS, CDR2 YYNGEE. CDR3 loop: CASSVVGTGQTEAFF. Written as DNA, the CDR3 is TGTGCCAGCAGCGTAGTAGGAACAGGACAGACTGAAGCTTTCTTT.

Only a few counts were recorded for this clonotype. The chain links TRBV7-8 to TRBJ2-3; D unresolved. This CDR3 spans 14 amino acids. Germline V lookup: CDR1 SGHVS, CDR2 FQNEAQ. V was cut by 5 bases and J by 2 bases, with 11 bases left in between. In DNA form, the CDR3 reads TGTGCCAGCAGCCCCCGGACGGTCACAGATACGCAGTATTTT. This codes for CASSPRTVTDTQYF.

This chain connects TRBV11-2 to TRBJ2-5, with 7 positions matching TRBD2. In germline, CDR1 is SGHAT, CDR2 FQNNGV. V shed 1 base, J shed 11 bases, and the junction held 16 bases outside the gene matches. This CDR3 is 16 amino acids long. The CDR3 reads CASSLGGRLEWNEQYF. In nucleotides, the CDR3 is TGTGCCAGCAGCTTAGGCGGGAGACTCGAGTGGAATGAGCAGTACTTC.

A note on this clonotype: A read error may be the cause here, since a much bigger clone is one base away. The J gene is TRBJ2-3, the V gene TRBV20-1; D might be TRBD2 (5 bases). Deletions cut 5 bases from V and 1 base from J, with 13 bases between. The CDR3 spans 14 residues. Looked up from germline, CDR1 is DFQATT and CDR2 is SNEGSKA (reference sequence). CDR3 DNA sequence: TGCAGTGCTGGAGTACGGGGAGGCACAGATACGCAGTATTTT. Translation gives CSAGVRGGTDTQYF.

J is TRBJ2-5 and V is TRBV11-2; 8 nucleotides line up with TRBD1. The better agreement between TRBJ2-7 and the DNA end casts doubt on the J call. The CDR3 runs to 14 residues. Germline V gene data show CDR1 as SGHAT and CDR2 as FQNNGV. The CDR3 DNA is TGTGCCAGCAGCTCCGGGACAGGAGGGTTCGAGCAGTACTTC. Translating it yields CASSSGTGGFEQYF.

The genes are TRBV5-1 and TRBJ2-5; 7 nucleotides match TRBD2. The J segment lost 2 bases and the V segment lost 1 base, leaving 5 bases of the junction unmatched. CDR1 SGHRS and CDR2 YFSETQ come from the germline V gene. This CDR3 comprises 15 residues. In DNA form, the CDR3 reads TGCGCCAGCAGCTTGACGGCTAGCGGACAAGAGACCCAGTACTTC. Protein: CASSLTASGQETQYF.

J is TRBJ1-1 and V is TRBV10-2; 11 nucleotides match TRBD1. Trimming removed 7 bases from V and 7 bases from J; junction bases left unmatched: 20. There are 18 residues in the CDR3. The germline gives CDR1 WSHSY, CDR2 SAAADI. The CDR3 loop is CASTGVPGQGARGGEAFF. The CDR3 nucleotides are TGCGCCAGCACCGGAGTCCCAGGACAGGGGGCGCGGGGAGGTGAAGCTTTCTTT.

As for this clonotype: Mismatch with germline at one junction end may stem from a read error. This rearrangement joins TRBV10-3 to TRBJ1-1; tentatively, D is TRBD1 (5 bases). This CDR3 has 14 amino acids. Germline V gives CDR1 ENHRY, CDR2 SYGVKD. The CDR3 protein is CAITEEGLRTEAFF. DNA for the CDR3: TGTGCCATCACTGAGGAGGGGCTCCGCACTGAAGCTTTCTTT.

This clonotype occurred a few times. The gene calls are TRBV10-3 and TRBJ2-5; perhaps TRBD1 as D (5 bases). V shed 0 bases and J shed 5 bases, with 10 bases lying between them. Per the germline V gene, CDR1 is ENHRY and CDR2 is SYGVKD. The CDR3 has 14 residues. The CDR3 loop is CAISESRWGETQYF. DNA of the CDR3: TGTGCCATCAGTGAGTCGAGGTGGGGCGAGACCCAGTACTTC.

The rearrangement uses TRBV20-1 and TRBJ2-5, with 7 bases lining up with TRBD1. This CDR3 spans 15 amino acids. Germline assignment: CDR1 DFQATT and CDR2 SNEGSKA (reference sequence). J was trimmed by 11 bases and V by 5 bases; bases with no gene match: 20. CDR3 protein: CSAPQMTGLSYGQYF. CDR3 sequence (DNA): TGCAGTGCTCCCCAGATGACAGGGTTATCCTACGGGCAGTACTTC.

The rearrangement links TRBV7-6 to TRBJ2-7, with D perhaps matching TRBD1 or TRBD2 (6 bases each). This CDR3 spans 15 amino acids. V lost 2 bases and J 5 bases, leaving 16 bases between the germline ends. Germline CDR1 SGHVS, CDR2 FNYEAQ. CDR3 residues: CASSLSPGAGNEQYF. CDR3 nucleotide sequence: TGTGCCAGCAGCTTATCGCCAGGGGCGGGGAACGAGCAGTACTTC.

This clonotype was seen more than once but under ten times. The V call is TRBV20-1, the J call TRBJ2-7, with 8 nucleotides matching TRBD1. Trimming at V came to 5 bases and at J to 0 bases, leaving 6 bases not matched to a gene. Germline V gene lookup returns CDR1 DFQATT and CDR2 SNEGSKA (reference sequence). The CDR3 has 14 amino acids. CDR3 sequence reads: CSAPRTGLSYEQYF. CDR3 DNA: TGCAGTGCTCCCCGGACAGGGCTCTCCTACGAGCAGTACTTC.

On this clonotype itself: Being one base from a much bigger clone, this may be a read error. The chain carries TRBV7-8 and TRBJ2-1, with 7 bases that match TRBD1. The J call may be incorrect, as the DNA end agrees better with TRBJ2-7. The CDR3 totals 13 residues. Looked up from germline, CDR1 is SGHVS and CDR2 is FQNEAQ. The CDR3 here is CASSHGQDNEQYF. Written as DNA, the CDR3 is TGTGCCAGCAGCCACGGACAGGACAATGAGCAGTACTTC.

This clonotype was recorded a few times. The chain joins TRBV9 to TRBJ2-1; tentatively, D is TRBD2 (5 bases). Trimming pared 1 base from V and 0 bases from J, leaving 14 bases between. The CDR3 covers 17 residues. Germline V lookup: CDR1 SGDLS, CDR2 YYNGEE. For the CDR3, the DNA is TGTGCCAGCAGCGTACAAGCCCAGCGGAGCTCCTACAATGAGCAGTTCTTC. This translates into CASSVQAQRSSYNEQFF.

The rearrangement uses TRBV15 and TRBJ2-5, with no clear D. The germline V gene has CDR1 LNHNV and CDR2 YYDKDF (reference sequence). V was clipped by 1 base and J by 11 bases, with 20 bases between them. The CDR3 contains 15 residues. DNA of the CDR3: TGTGCCACCAGCAGAGTGGCGCAGGCAACTGTTGGGCAGTACTTC. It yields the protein CATSRVAQATVGQYF.

CDR3 amino acids: CASSEARHISYEQYF. DNA of the CDR3: TGTGCCAGCAGTGAAGCGCGCCATATCTCCTACGAGCAGTACTTC. This rearrangement joins TRBV2 to TRBJ2-7, with D hard to call. Trimming removed 0 bases at V and 0 bases at J, with 9 bases between. Germline CDR1 and CDR2: SNHLY and FYNNEI. CDR3 length: 15 residues.

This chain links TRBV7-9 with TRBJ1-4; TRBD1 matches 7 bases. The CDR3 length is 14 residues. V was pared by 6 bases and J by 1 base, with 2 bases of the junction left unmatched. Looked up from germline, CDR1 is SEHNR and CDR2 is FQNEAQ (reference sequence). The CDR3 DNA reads TGTGCCAGCAGACGACAGGGAACTAATGAAAAACTGTTTTTT. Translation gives CASRRQGTNEKLFF.

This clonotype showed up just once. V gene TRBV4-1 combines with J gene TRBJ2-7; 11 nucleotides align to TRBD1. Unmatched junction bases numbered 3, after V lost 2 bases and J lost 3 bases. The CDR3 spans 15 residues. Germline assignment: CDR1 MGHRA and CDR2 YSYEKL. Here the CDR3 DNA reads TGCGCCAGCAGCCAAAGGACAGGGGGCTTCTACGAGCAGTACTTC. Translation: CASSQRTGGFYEQYF.

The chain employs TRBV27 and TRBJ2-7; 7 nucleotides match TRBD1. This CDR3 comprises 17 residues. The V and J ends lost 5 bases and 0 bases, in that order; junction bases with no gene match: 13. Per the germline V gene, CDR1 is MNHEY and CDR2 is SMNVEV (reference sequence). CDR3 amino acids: CASSTLRGQRNSYEQYF. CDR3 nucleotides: TGTGCCAGCAGTACCCTCAGGGGACAGAGGAACTCCTACGAGCAGTACTTC.

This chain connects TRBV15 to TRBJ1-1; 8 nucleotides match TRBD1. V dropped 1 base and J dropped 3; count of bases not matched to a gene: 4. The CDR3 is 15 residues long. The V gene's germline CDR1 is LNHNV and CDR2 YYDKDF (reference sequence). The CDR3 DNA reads TGTGCCACCAGCAGAGCTAACAGGGGGTACACTGAAGCTTTCTTT. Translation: CATSRANRGYTEAFF.